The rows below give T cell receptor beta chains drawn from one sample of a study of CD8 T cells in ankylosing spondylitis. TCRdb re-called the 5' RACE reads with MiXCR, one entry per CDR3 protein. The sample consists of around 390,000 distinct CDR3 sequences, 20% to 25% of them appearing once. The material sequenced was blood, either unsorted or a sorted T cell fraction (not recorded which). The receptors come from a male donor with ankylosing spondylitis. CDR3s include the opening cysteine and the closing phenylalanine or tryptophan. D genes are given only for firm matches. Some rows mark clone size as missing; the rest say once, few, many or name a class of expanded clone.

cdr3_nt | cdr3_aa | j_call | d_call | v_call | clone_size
TGCGCCAGCAGCCAAGAATTGCGGTTCGCTGAAGCTTTCTTT | CASSQELRFAEAFF | TRBJ1-1 | NA | TRBV4-1 | many
TGCGCCAGCAGCGTCTCGGGACAGCTCTACGAGCAGTACTTC | CASSVSGQLYEQYF | TRBJ2-7 | TRBD1 | TRBV5-1 | once
TGTGCCAGCAGCCAAGGGGTGAGGACCACCGGGGAGCTGTTTTTT | CASSQGVRTTGELFF | TRBJ2-2 | NA | TRBV3-1 | NA
TGTGCCAGCTGTTTTCGCAATCAGCCCCAGCATTTT | CASCFRNQPQHF | TRBJ1-5 | NA | TRBV7-8 | NA
TGTGCCAGCAGTAAGACAGGGGGCGGGTACTATGGCTACACCTTC | CASSKTGGGYYGYTF | TRBJ1-2 | TRBD1 | TRBV12-3/TRBV12-4 | few
TGCGCCAGCAGCCCTGGTGCAGGGGCGAACACTGAAGCTTTCTTT | CASSPGAGANTEAFF | TRBJ1-1 | NA | TRBV4-1 | NA
TGCGCCAGCAGCTTCGCGCCTTACCTAGCGGCGGTCACAGATACGCAGTATTTT | CASSFAPYLAAVTDTQYF | TRBJ2-3 | TRBD2 | TRBV5-1 | NA
TGCAGCGCCGTCCTACAGGGTGGGTTGTACGAGCAGTACTTC | CSAVLQGGLYEQYF | TRBJ2-7 | NA | TRBV29-1 | NA
TGTGCCAGCACAGGAGGACAGGAGAATCCTATTCACACCTTC | CASTGGQENPIHTF | TRBJ1-2 | TRBD1 | TRBV28 | NA
TGCAGCGTTTCCCGAGGCAGCAGAAGCTCCTACGAGCAGTACTTC | CSVSRGSRSSYEQYF | TRBJ2-7 | NA | TRBV29-1 | NA
TGTGCCAGCCGGGGGGGTAGCGGGAGGCGGGATGAGCAGTTCTTC | CASRGGSGRRDEQFF | TRBJ2-1 | TRBD2 | TRBV2 | few
TGTGCCAGCAGACCCTGGTTGGGGGACGTTCGGGAAAAACTGTTTTTT | CASRPWLGDVREKLFF | TRBJ1-4 | NA | TRBV6-1 | NA
TGCAGTGCTGCAGGGGGCTCGGCGAACACTGAAGCTTTCTTT | CSAAGGSANTEAFF | TRBJ1-1 | TRBD1 | TRBV20-1 | NA
TGCGCCAGCAGCCCGGGGGGGCTTAGCACAGATACGCAGTATTTT | CASSPGGLSTDTQYF | TRBJ2-3 | TRBD2 | TRBV5-1 | NA
TGTGCCAGCAGTCCCCCTGAGCTTAATGAAAAACTGTTTTTT | CASSPPELNEKLFF | TRBJ1-4 | NA | TRBV28 | many
TGTGCCAGCAGTGTGCTTAGCAATCAGCCCCAGCATTTT | CASSVLSNQPQHF | TRBJ1-5 | NA | TRBV6-1 | few
TGTGCCAGCAGTCGAGGCGGGACCACCTACGAGCAGTACTTC | CASSRGGTTYEQYF | TRBJ2-7 | NA | TRBV6-2/TRBV6-3 | few
TGCGCCAGCAGCGACCGGGACAGGGCTTCCTACGAGCAGTACTTC | CASSDRDRASYEQYF | TRBJ2-7 | TRBD1 | TRBV5-1 | few
TGCAGTGCTAGAGACGAGCGGAGTGGGTACAATGAGCAGTTCTTC | CSARDERSGYNEQFF | TRBJ2-1 | NA | TRBV20-1 | few
TGCAGCGTTACGAGACAGAACACTGAAGCTTTCTTT | CSVTRQNTEAFF | TRBJ1-1 | NA | TRBV29-1 | many
TGTGCCAGCGGAATTTACAATCAGCCCCAGCATTTT | CASGIYNQPQHF | TRBJ1-5 | NA | TRBV6-6 | NA
TGTGCCAGCAGCCAGGGACAGGGATCACCCCTCCACTTT | CASSQGQGSPLHF | TRBJ1-6 | TRBD1 | TRBV14 | NA
TGTGCCAGCACCGGCGGACTAAGTCAGCCCCAGCATTTT | CASTGGLSQPQHF | TRBJ1-5 | NA | TRBV28 | NA
TGCAGTGCCCCAAGATCGAGTCCCGCAGATACGCAGTATTTT | CSAPRSSPADTQYF | TRBJ2-3 | NA | TRBV20-1 | NA